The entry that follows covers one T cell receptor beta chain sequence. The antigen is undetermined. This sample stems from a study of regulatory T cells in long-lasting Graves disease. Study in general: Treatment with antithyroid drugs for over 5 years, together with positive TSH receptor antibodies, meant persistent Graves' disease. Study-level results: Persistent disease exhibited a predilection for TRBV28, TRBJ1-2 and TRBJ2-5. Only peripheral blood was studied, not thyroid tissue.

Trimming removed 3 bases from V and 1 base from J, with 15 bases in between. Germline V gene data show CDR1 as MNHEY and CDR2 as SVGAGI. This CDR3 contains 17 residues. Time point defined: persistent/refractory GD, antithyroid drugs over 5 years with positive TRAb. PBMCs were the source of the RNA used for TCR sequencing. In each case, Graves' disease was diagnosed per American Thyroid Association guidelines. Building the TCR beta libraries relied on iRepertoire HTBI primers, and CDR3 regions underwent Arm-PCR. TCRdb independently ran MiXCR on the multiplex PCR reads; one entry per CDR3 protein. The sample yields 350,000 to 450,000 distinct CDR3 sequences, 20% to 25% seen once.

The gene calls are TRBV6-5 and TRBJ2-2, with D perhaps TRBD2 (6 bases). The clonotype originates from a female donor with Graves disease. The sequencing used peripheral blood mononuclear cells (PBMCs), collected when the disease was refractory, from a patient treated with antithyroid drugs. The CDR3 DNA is TGTGCCAGCAGTTATGGCCCAGGGACTCGGAACACCGGGGAGCTGTTTTTT. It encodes CASSYGPGTRNTGELFF.